This T cell receptor beta chain is drawn from a study of cytomegalovirus exposure and HLA in healthy donors. This CDR3 has 14 residues. The V gene lost 6 bases and the J gene lost 5 bases, with 13 bases spanning the gap. Germline CDR1 is MNHNY and CDR2 is SVGAGI (reference sequence). Each donor's status was that of a healthy bone marrow donor. This PCR relied on a set of 60 Vbeta primers and 13 Jbeta primers. Data came from immunoSEQ multiplex PCR; TCRdb stores just in-frame clones and leaves some out. The profile shows more than 150,000 clones, around 80% of them singletons. The chain links TRBV6-6 to TRBJ1-4; tentatively, D is TRBD1 (5 bases). The sequenced sample was PBMCs. The sequence came from a man aged 18 to 29 in good health and CMV-seronegative. Written as DNA, the CDR3 is TGTGCCAGCAGGGATGACAGAGCCAATGAAAAACTGTTTTTT. It specifies CASRDDRANEKLFF.